The source of this T cell receptor beta chain is a study of T-cell reconstitution after alpha-beta-depleted transplantation in children. A library of TCRbeta sequences, prepared with unique molecular identifiers, was generated. TCRdb re-called the PCR reads through MiXCR, storing one row per CDR3 protein. Counted here are 60,000 to 85,000 distinct CDR3 sequences, 15% to 20% occurring once; the ten biggest clones make up 51%. Per germline, CDR1 MNHNS and CDR2 SASEGT. This CDR3 has 15 amino acids. With V trimmed by 5 bases and J by 2 bases, 8 bases remained unmatched. This clonotype came up a few times. Its matching antigen is unknown. Study results and caveats: Expanded clones from the graft, numbering several hundred, reportedly supplied alpha-beta T cells about two months after transplant. Newly made T cells mostly supplied T-cell counts and diversity one year after transplant. Surviving recipient T cells and thymic progenitors produced the high day-60 TCRbeta diversity seen in some patients.

The TCR originated in a male patient between 2 and 9 years old who had a stem cell transplant for acute lymphoblastic leukemia, so the T cells may come from the graft donor. The sample was PBMCs, mostly from graft donor cells, taken 360 days after TCRalphabeta/CD19-depleted stem cell transplant. The chain links TRBV6-1 to TRBJ2-7; 8 bases agree with TRBD2. CDR3 loop: CASSRVHGRAYEQYF. CDR3 nucleotide sequence: TGTGCCAGCAGTAGGGTGCACGGGAGGGCCTACGAGCAGTACTTC.